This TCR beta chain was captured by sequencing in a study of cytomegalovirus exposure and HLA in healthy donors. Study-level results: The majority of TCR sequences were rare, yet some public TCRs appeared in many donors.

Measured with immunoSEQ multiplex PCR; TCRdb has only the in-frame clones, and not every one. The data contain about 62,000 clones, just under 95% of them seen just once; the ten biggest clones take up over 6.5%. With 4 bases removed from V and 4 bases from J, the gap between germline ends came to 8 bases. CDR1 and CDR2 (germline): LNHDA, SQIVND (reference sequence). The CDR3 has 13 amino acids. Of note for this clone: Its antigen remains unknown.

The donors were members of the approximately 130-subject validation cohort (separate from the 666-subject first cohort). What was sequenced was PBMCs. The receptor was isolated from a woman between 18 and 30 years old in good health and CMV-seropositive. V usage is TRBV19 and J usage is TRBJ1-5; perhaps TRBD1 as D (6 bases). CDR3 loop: CASSRGLNQPQHF. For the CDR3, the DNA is TGTGCCAGTAGTAGGGGGCTTAATCAGCCCCAGCATTTT. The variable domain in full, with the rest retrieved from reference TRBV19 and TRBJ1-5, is DGGITQSPKYLFRKEGQNVTLSCEQNLNHDAMYWYRQDPGQGLRLIYYSQIVNDFQKGDIAEGYSVSREKKESFPLTVTSAQKNPTAFYLCASSRGLNQPQHFGDGTRLSIL.